This TCR beta chain was identified during a study of Tregs in tolerant kidney transplant recipients. Findings and limits, study-wide: Biological reproducibility was not directly addressed in this study. The small number of patients limits these findings pending further validation. Tregs expanded with activated donor B cells seemed most donor-specific.

Unstimulated Tregs (CD4+CD25+CD127-) and CD4+CD25- non-Tregs were sorted from PBMCs. Clones were read by immunoSEQ multiplex PCR, and TCRdb kept only the in-frame ones, dropping some. The sample lists hundreds of thousands of clones; roughly 84% were seen once. Germline V gene data show CDR1 as SGHRS and CDR2 as YFSETQ. The CDR3 loop spans 16 amino acids. The V and J ends lost 4 bases and 0 bases respectively, with 16 bases between them. As to this clone: What it binds is not known.

The origin of this receptor is a human donor in good health. Sequenced input: CD4+ T cells from blood. V is TRBV5-1 and J is TRBJ1-2; a weak D match, TRBD1 (5 bases). CDR3 amino acids: CASSQRRDPANYGYTF. CDR3 nucleotide sequence: TGCGCCAGCAGCCAGAGACGGGACCCAGCTAACTATGGCTACACCTTC.